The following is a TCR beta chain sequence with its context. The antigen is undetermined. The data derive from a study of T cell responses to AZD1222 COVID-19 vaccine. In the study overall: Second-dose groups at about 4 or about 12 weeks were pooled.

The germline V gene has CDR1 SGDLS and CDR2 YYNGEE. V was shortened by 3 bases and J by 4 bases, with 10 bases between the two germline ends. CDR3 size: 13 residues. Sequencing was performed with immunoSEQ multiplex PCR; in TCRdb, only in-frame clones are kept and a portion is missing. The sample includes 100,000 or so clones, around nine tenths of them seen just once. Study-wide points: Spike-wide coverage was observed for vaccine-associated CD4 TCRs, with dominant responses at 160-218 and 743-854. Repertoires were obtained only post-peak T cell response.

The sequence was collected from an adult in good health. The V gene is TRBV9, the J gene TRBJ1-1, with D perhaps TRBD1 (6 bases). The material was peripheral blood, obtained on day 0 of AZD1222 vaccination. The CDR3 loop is CASSAGGATEAFF. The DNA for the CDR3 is TGTGCCAGCAGCGCCGGGGGCGCCACTGAAGCTTTCTTT.